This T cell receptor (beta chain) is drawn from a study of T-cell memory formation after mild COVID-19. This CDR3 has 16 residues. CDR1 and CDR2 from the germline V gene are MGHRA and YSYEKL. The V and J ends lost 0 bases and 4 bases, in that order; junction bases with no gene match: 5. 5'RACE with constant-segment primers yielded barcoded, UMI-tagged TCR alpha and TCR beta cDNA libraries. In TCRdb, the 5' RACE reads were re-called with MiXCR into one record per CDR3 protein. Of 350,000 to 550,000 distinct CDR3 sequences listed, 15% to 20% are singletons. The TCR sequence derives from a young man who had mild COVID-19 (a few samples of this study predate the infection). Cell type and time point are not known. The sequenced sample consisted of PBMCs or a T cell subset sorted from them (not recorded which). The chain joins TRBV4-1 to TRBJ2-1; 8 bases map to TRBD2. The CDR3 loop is CASSQDTAGAYNEQFF. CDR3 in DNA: TGCGCCAGCAGCCAAGATACAGCGGGGGCGTACAATGAGCAGTTCTTC.